One T cell receptor beta chain is described in this entry. Some clones are missing from TCRdb's copy, which holds only in-frame ones; the method was immunoSEQ multiplex PCR. Found here are about 7,600 clones, over 70% of them singletons; the top ten hold under 14%. This entry comes from a study of high-grade serous ovarian cancer treatment subgroups. Study overall: Mean per sample: around 13,000 reads, around 7,300 unique TCR beta rearrangements.

The tumor samples were collected prior to definitive surgery or chemotherapy. V was cut by 2 bases and J by 1 base, with 18 bases left in between. The germline V gene encodes CDR1 ENHRY and CDR2 SYGVKD. The CDR3 is made up of 17 amino acids. This receptor was obtained from a human donor with high-grade serous ovarian cancer. The chain couples TRBV10-3 to TRBJ2-7, with a possible D match to TRBD1 (7 bases). Sequencing used tumor tissue. As DNA, the CDR3 is TGTGCCATCAGTGAGGCTACAGGGGCGGAGGGGTCCTACGAGCAGTACTTC. This gives the protein CAISEATGAEGSYEQYF.